The 9 T cell receptor beta chains in this list originate from one sample, sequenced in a study of blood T cell repertoires in COVID-19. Profiling relied on immunoSEQ multiplex PCR, and the TCRdb table lists in-frame clones only, not all of them. The sample lists roughly 85,000 clones; about three quarters were seen once. Sequencing was done on a sample of peripheral blood. The receptors stem from a human donor in a cohort sampled during active COVID-19.

This rearrangement joins TRBV6-5 to TRBJ2-7; 9 bases are a match to TRBD2. Germline trimming cut 2 bases from V and 0 bases from J; bases unmatched to any gene: 2. Germline CDR1 reads MNHEY; CDR2 reads SVGAGI. This CDR3 is built from 15 residues. CDR3 sequence reads: CASSYGTSRSYEQYF. In DNA, the CDR3 is TGTGCCAGCAGTTACGGGACTAGCCGCTCCTACGAGCAGTACTTC.

This clone was seen a single time. The genes are TRBV5-1 and TRBJ2-1, with 8 bases matching TRBD1. CDR3 length: 16 amino acids. CDR1 and CDR2 (germline): SGHRS, YFSETQ. V was clipped by 4 bases and J by 0 bases; unmatched bases: 6. CDR3 in DNA: TGCGCCAGCAGCAACTCAGGGGGCGGCTCCTACAATGAGCAGTTCTTC. Its protein is CASSNSGGGSYNEQFF. The entire variable domain, with the rest obtained from reference TRBV5-1 and TRBJ2-1, is as follows: KAGVTQTPRYLIKTRGQQVTLSCSPISGHRSVSWYQQTPGQGLQFLFEYFSETQRNKGNFPGRFSGRQFSNSRSEMNVSTLELGDSALYLCASSNSGGGSYNEQFFGPGTRLTVL.

This chain joins TRBV6-6 and TRBJ1-3; 9 nucleotides agree with TRBD1. After removal of 5 bases from V and 0 bases from J, the junction contained 5 bases not matched to a gene. The V gene's germline CDR1 is MNHNY and CDR2 SVGAGI (reference sequence). The CDR3 consists of 16 residues. This CDR3 reads CASSPGQGHSGNTIYF. In DNA, the CDR3 is TGTGCCAGCAGTCCGGGACAGGGCCACTCTGGAAACACCATATATTTT.

In this sample, this clone turned up a few times. In nucleotides, the CDR3 is TGTGCCAGCAGTGGCGGCGGGGAGGGTTACGAGCAGTACTTC. This gives the protein CASSGGGEGYEQYF. The chain has TRBV2 and TRBJ2-7; 7 bases align to TRBD2. V trimming: 4 bases; J trimming: 4 bases; junction bases outside the gene matches: 7. The germline V gene has CDR1 SNHLY and CDR2 FYNNEI. The length of the CDR3 is 14 residues.

The chain has TRBV6-1 and TRBJ2-7; D is ambiguous. Trimming stripped 2 bases from V and 2 bases from J, with 7 bases between. CDR1 MNHNS and CDR2 SASEGT come from the germline V gene. This CDR3 contains 13 residues. The CDR3 loop reads CASSENFPYEQYF. In DNA form, the CDR3 reads TGTGCCAGCAGTGAAAACTTTCCCTACGAGCAGTACTTC.

This chain joins TRBV19 and TRBJ1-5, with D possibly being TRBD1 (6 bases). The CDR3 sequence is 12 residues long. V gave up 7 bases and J gave up 7 bases, with 11 bases separating them. Germline V gene lookup returns CDR1 LNHDA and CDR2 SQIVND (reference sequence). The CDR3 sequence is CASNWGRQPQHF. CDR3 DNA: TGTGCCAGTAACTGGGGGCGGCAGCCCCAGCATTTT. Supplemented by reference TRBV19 and TRBJ1-5, the full variable domain reads DGGITQSPKYLFRKEGQNVTLSCEQNLNHDAMYWYRQDPGQGLRLIYYSQIVNDFQKGDIAEGYSVSREKKESFPLTVTSAQKNPTAFYLCASNWGRQPQHFGDGTRLSIL.

The rearrangement joins TRBV5-6 to TRBJ2-4, with TRBD1 as a possible D gene (6 bases). Germline CDR1 and CDR2: SGHDT and YYEEEE. CDR3 length equals 16 residues. Trimming pared 2 bases from V and 0 bases from J, leaving 12 bases between. CDR3 sequence reads: CASSFRQDIAKNIQYF. The CDR3, as DNA: TGTGCCAGCAGCTTCCGACAGGACATAGCCAAAAACATTCAGTACTTC.

The CDR3 sequence: CASSVEAGHPNTEAFF. The CDR3 DNA reads as TGTGCCAGCAGCGTAGAGGCTGGGCACCCGAACACTGAAGCTTTCTTT. This chain connects TRBV9 to TRBJ1-1; no firm D call. Trimming removed 0 bases at V and 1 base at J, with 13 bases between. Germline V gives CDR1 SGDLS, CDR2 YYNGEE. There are 16 residues in the CDR3.

The rearrangement joins TRBV6-5 to TRBJ1-5; D remains ambiguous. Between the trimmed V and J ends, which lost 6 bases and 0 bases, there was a span of 6 bases. Germline CDR1 is MNHEY and CDR2 is SVGAGI. The CDR3 sequence is 13 residues long. The CDR3 bases are TGTGCCAGCAGGAGTAATAGCAATCAGCCCCAGCATTTT. Amino acids: CASRSNSNQPQHF.